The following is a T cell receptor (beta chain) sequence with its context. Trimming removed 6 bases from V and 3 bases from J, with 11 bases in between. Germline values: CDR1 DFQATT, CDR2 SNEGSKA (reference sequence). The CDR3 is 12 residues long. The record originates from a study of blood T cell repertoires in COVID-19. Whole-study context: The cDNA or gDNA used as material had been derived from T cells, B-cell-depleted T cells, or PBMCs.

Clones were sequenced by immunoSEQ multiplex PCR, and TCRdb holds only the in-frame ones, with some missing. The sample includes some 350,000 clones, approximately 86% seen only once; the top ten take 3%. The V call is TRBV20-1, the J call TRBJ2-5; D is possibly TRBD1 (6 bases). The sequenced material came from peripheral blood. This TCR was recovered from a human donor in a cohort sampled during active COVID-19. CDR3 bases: TGCAGTGCCAGTTGGACAGAAGAGACCCAGTACTTC. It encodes CSASWTEETQYF.